These 6 T cell receptor beta chains share one sample of origin, sequenced in a study of T-cell reconstitution after alpha-beta-depleted transplantation in children. Construction of the TCRbeta library involved unique molecular identifiers. MiXCR, run by TCRdb on the PCR reads, gives a single entry per CDR3 protein. The table shows some 100,000 distinct CDR3 sequences, with less than 20% occurring only once. Here the sequenced sample was PBMCs, mostly from graft donor cells, taken 180 days after TCRalphabeta/CD19-depleted stem cell transplant. The receptor source for this set is a male patient aged 2-15 years who had a stem cell transplant for acute lymphoblastic leukemia, so the T cells may come from the graft donor.

This clonotype was seen repeatedly, ten times or more. V usage is TRBV25-1 and J usage is TRBJ2-3; no reliable D call. Trimming pared 4 bases from V and 4 bases from J, leaving 15 bases between. Germline CDR1 reads MGHDK; CDR2 reads SYGVNS. The length of the CDR3 is 15 residues. DNA of the CDR3: TGTGCCAGCAGTGCCTCGGCAGGAGTTGCAGATACGCAGTATTTT. Its translation: CASSASAGVADTQYF.

As for this clonotype: At one end, the junction sequence differs from germline, possibly due to a read error. The chain carries TRBV12-3 or TRBV12-4 and TRBJ2-3, with TRBD2 identical over 10 bases. The CDR3 covers 14 residues. The CDR3 sequence: CASSLAGAGDTQYF. CDR3 nucleotides: TGTGCCAGCAGTCTAGCGGGGGCAGGAGATACGCAGTATTTT.

J is TRBJ2-3 and V is TRBV5-1; D might be TRBD1 (5 bases). The germline gives CDR1 SGHRS, CDR2 YFSETQ. This CDR3 spans 16 amino acids. Trimming removed 6 bases from V and 4 bases from J, with 21 bases in between. The CDR3 bases are TGCGCCAGCACTGAACGAATGGCAGGGAAAGCAGATACGCAGTATTTT. Translating it yields CASTERMAGKADTQYF.

J is TRBJ2-7 and V is TRBV10-3; D remains ambiguous. The CDR3 runs 13 residues. Germline V lookup: CDR1 ENHRY, CDR2 SYGVKD. V was trimmed by 3 bases and J by 5 bases, leaving 11 bases between them. The CDR3 DNA reads as TGTGCCATCAGTGAAGAGTCAGGCCACGAGCAGTACTTC. Translated, it gives CAISEESGHEQYF.

There are a few counts of this clonotype. V is TRBV27 and J is TRBJ1-4, with D unresolved. The V gene's germline CDR1 is MNHEY and CDR2 SMNVEV (reference sequence). With 3 bases removed from V and 6 bases from J, the gap between germline ends came to 8 bases. This CDR3 is built from 13 residues. Here the CDR3 reads CASSLVEDEKLFF. DNA of the CDR3: TGTGCCAGCAGTTTGGTCGAGGATGAAAAACTGTTTTTT.

This clonotype turned up a few times. The rearrangement links TRBV28 to TRBJ2-3; 12 bases agree with TRBD2. The CDR3 loop spans 19 amino acids. Germline lookup yields CDR1 MDHEN and CDR2 SYDVKM. J was trimmed by 2 bases and V by 4 bases; bases with no gene match: 13. The CDR3 nucleotides read TGTGCCAGCAGTTCAACCGTTCCTAGCGGGGGGGCCATCACAGATACGCAGTATTTT. It yields the protein CASSSTVPSGGAITDTQYF.